The present T cell receptor beta chain was sequenced within a study of cytomegalovirus exposure and HLA in healthy donors. This CDR3 has 15 residues. Trimming cost V 5 bases and J 4 bases; bases outside gene matches: 8. In germline, CDR1 is LNHDA, CDR2 SQIVND (reference sequence). The PCR employed 60 Vbeta primers together with 13 Jbeta primers. Measured with immunoSEQ multiplex PCR; TCRdb has only the in-frame clones, and not every one. Of about 150,000 clones listed, 80% are singletons. This clonotype originated in a man aged 30-40 years in good health and CMV-seronegative. V and J are TRBV19 and TRBJ2-3; 8 nucleotides line up with TRBD2. Sequenced: PBMCs. CDR3 in amino acids: CASSSIAGTADTQYF. CDR3 in DNA: TGTGCCAGTAGTTCGATAGCGGGAACGGCAGATACGCAGTATTTT.